This T cell receptor (beta chain) was identified during a study of blood T cell repertoires in COVID-19. Study as a whole: Specimens from acute and convalescent COVID-19 originated in the United States, Italy and Spain. PBMCs, B-cell-depleted T cells, or T cells provided the cDNA or gDNA that made up the material.

The length of the CDR3 is 15 residues. Germline assignment: CDR1 MNHEY and CDR2 SMNVEV (reference sequence). J gave up 3 bases and V 6 bases, and 5 bases lay outside the gene matches. Per the study methods: Amplifying reference gene primers gave estimates of nucleated cell counts. TCRdb's copy holds only in-frame clones and misses some; the assay was immunoSEQ multiplex PCR. The D gene and trimming were derived from the DNA, and the V and J assignments and clone size from that table. Of about 16,000 clones in the sample, around 90% were seen once. This clone showed up just once. The chain recombines TRBV27 with TRBJ1-2; 12 nucleotides match TRBD1. Sequences were obtained from peripheral blood. The source is a human donor in a cohort sampled during active COVID-19. The CDR3 is CASSSGTGGDYGYTF. The CDR3 region has the DNA TGTGCCAGCAGCTCCGGGACAGGGGGCGACTATGGCTACACCTTC.